The source of this T cell receptor (beta chain) is a study of regulatory T cells in long-lasting Graves disease. Construction of TCR beta libraries relied on iRepertoire HTBI primers and on Arm-PCR targeting CDR3 regions. MiXCR was run by TCRdb on the multiplex PCR reads, yielding one entry per CDR3 protein. Altogether about 450,000 distinct CDR3 sequences are present, about 16% being singletons, with the ten largest covering over 8.5%. Germline V gives CDR1 DFQATT, CDR2 SNEGSKA (reference sequence). This CDR3 comprises 17 residues. V lost 0 bases and J lost 4, with 19 bases in between. This clonotype has a handful of counts. Time point meaning: newly diagnosed GD, antithyroid drugs for less than 3 months. From PBMCs, RNA was extracted and then used to make the TCR library. These data were likewise used in another study, on T cells in Graves' hyperthyroidism and ophthalmopathy.

This chain connects TRBV20-1 to TRBJ2-1, with D possibly called TRBD1 or TRBD2 (7 bases each). This clonotype was obtained from a woman between 25 and 40 years old with Graves disease. Specimen: peripheral blood mononuclear cells (PBMCs), collected at new diagnosis, from a patient treated with antithyroid drugs. CDR3 in DNA: TGCAGTGCTAGAGATTGGGGCCCAGGGGGGGATTACAATGAGCAGTTCTTC. Amino acids: CSARDWGPGGDYNEQFF.